A single sample gave rise to the 16 T cell receptor beta chains below, sequenced in a study of spatial heterogeneity in lung cancer. Regarding time point: sample taken at primary tumor resection. Unsorted whole RNA from tumor, nontumor lung or frozen PBMC underwent sequencing. A single record per CDR3 protein comes from TCRdb applying MiXCR to the 5' RACE reads. The data show over 25,000 distinct CDR3 sequences, with 7.5% to 9.5% seen just once and 36% held by the top ten. The sample consisted of PBMCs, taken at surgery. These receptors all stem from a female donor with early-stage non-small cell lung cancer.

In this sample, this clonotype turned up many times. The rearrangement uses TRBV7-9 and TRBJ2-3; the D is unclear. CDR1 and CDR2 (germline): SEHNR, FQNEAQ (reference sequence). V lost 4 bases, J lost 3 bases, and 5 bases lay in between. The CDR3 sequence is 12 residues long. CDR3 nucleotide sequence: TGTGCCAGCAGCTCCACGACAGATACGCAGTATTTT. Encoded protein: CASSSTTDTQYF.

This clonotype occurred once. The rearrangement joins TRBV12-3 or TRBV12-4 to TRBJ2-4; 9 positions match TRBD1. V dropped 6 bases and J dropped 4; count of bases not matched to a gene: 4. The CDR3 runs 14 residues. For the CDR3, the DNA is TGTGCCAGCAGCATTGGACAGGGGAAAAACATTCAGTACTTC. It is translated as CASSIGQGKNIQYF.

This clonotype has just a few counts. The chain employs TRBV7-9 and TRBJ1-2, with no clear D. In germline, CDR1 is SEHNR, CDR2 FQNEAQ (reference sequence). The CDR3 consists of 13 residues. The V end lost 0 bases, the J end lost 8 bases, and 10 bases lay between the germline ends. CDR3 loop: CASSLATLKGYTF. In DNA form, the CDR3 reads TGTGCCAGCAGCTTAGCGACACTCAAGGGCTACACCTTC.

This clonotype was seen many times. This chain connects TRBV6-1 to TRBJ1-1; D is possibly TRBD1 (6 bases). V lost 2 bases and J 3 bases, leaving 10 bases between the germline ends. Germline CDR1 is MNHNS and CDR2 is SASEGT. This CDR3 has 14 residues. The DNA of the CDR3 is TGTGCCAGCAGTGAACTACAGGGAGACACTGAAGCTTTCTTT. Its protein is CASSELQGDTEAFF.

This clonotype was seen ten or more times. The chain employs TRBV6-6 and TRBJ2-4; 9 bases fit TRBD2. CDR3 length: 13 amino acids. Germline CDR1 reads MNHNY; CDR2 reads SVGAGI (reference sequence). Trimming took 6 bases from V and 11 from J; bases not matched to a gene: 8. The CDR3 sequence is CASRGLAQEVQYF. The CDR3 DNA is TGTGCCAGCAGGGGACTAGCCCAAGAAGTTCAGTACTTC.

This clonotype has just a few counts. The chain has TRBV28 and TRBJ2-6, with unresolved D. The length of the CDR3 is 14 residues. The V end was cut by 3 bases, the J end by 4 bases, with 7 bases between. The germline V gene encodes CDR1 MDHEN and CDR2 SYDVKM. The CDR3 reads CASSFTRGANVLTF. In nucleotides, the CDR3 is TGTGCCAGCAGTTTTACGAGGGGGGCCAACGTCCTGACTTTC. The full variable domain, completed using reference TRBV28 and TRBJ2-6, is DVKVTQSSRYLVKRTGEKVFLECVQDMDHENMFWYRQDPGLGLRLIYFSYDVKMKEKGDIPEGYSVSREKKERFSLILESASTNQTSMYLCASSFTRGANVLTFGAGSRLTVL.

The genes are TRBV12-3 or TRBV12-4 and TRBJ1-1, with D maybe TRBD1 (5 bases). CDR3 length: 14 residues. V lost 6 bases and J 0 bases, leaving 11 bases between the germline ends. CDR3 region: CASRRGAVNTEAFF. CDR3 nucleotides: TGTGCCAGCAGAAGGGGAGCAGTGAACACTGAAGCTTTCTTT.

This clonotype was seen at least ten times. The chain couples TRBV3-1 to TRBJ2-1; 13 bases are shared with TRBD2. This CDR3 has 14 residues. With 3 bases clipped from V and 10 bases from J, the junction kept 3 bases outside the gene matches. CDR1 and CDR2 (germline): LGHDT, YNNKEL (reference sequence). The CDR3 is CASSHTSGREEQFF. CDR3 in DNA: TGTGCCAGCAGCCATACTAGCGGGAGGGAAGAGCAGTTCTTC.

This chain connects TRBV9 to TRBJ2-3, with 8 nucleotides matching TRBD2. The CDR3 is 15 amino acids. Trimming removed 3 bases from V and 3 bases from J; junction bases left unmatched: 6. Germline lookup yields CDR1 SGDLS and CDR2 YYNGEE. The CDR3 DNA follows: TGTGCCAGCAGCGCAAGCGGGAGCGGGACAGATACGCAGTATTTT. Protein: CASSASGSGTDTQYF.

In its sample, this clonotype was seen many times. This chain uses TRBV30 with TRBJ1-1; D is unclear. The CDR3 loop spans 11 amino acids. Germline V gene data show CDR1 as GTSNPN and CDR2 as SVGIG (reference sequence). The V and J ends lost 2 bases and 7 bases respectively, with 8 bases between them. Here the CDR3 reads CAWSNINEAFF. The CDR3 nucleotides read TGTGCCTGGAGTAACATAAATGAAGCTTTCTTT.

This clonotype was recorded a few times. V gene TRBV5-1 combines with J gene TRBJ2-1, with 11 bases that match TRBD2. The CDR3 sequence is 15 residues long. Trimming cost V 4 bases and J 9 bases; bases outside gene matches: 9. Looked up from germline, CDR1 is SGHRS and CDR2 is YFSETQ. The chain's CDR3 is CASSPDSGRAIEQFF. CDR3 DNA: TGCGCCAGCAGCCCAGATAGCGGGAGGGCCATTGAGCAGTTCTTC.

This clonotype was seen repeatedly, ten times or more. The rearrangement links TRBV27 to TRBJ2-2; no clear D gene. Germline CDR1 and CDR2: MNHEY and SMNVEV (reference sequence). V was cut by 6 bases and J by 2 bases, with 13 bases left in between. This CDR3 spans 15 amino acids. The CDR3 DNA sequence: TGTGCCAGCAGAATTAAACAAGCAAACACCGGGGAGCTGTTTTTT. This encodes CASRIKQANTGELFF.

There are many counts of this clonotype. The chain employs TRBV4-3 and TRBJ1-4; TRBD1 is a possible D gene (6 bases). Germline lookup yields CDR1 LGHNA and CDR2 YSLEER. Trimming stripped 4 bases from V and 3 bases from J, with 12 bases between. This CDR3 comprises 15 residues. CDR3 coding DNA: TGCGCCAGCAGCCTACAACGGGGGCCTAATGAAAAACTGTTTTTT. Its translation: CASSLQRGPNEKLFF.

The chain carries TRBV14 and TRBJ1-2, with D uncertain. Trimming cost V 3 bases and J 1 base, with 12 bases left between them. Per germline, CDR1 SGHDN and CDR2 FVKESK. The CDR3 runs to 15 residues. The CDR3 is CASSQGSNVNYGYTF. In DNA form, the CDR3 reads TGTGCCAGCAGCCAGGGGTCGAACGTTAACTATGGCTACACCTTC.

Regarding this clonotype: A much more abundant neighbour one base away suggests this may be a read error. The chain links TRBV21-1 to TRBJ2-1; the listed D gene, TRBD2, was not tested against the DNA. TRBV21-1 is a pseudogene. CDR3 length: 18 residues. CDR3 DNA: TGTGCCAGCAGGGGGACTAGGAAGGGCCTGAGCTCCTACAATGAGCAGTTCTTC. It specifies CASRGTRKGLSSYNEQFF.

This clonotype was picked up many times. The chain employs TRBV10-3 and TRBJ1-1; D is perhaps TRBD1 (5 bases). The germline V and J ends were trimmed by 3 bases and 3 bases, with 14 bases remaining between them. Germline V gene data show CDR1 as ENHRY and CDR2 as SYGVKD. CDR3 size: 15 residues. CDR3 DNA: TGTGCCATCAGTGACCCGGGACTGACGCACACTGAAGCTTTCTTT. Its protein is CAISDPGLTHTEAFF.